This T cell receptor beta chain is from a study of identical twins listed by TCRdb under 2016. Study-wide context: To test whether fetal clonotypes persist, this study deep-sequenced TCR alpha and beta repertoires from monozygotic twins, from unrelated adults of various ages, and from cord blood. To rule out contamination, the twin experiments were replicated at different times with different library preparation protocols.

This clonotype came up a few times. The antigen it recognizes is unknown. Base qualities are missing; no much larger clone stands one base away. The library was built by means of 5' RACE. Sequencing instrument: Illumina HiSeq 2000. A universal primer binding site was introduced by template switching, and a unique molecular identifier was present in the final cDNA, enabling accurate counting of TCR cDNA molecules. First-strand cDNA for TCR alpha and beta chains was synthesized from specific primers in the conserved constant-segment region. Each cDNA library was double barcoded, with a SMART-Mk sample barcode plus Illumina barcodes, to control for contamination. TruSeq adapter sequences and Illumina sample barcodes were added in two successive PCR steps. The Illumina HiSeq platform was used with custom primers to sequence TCR alpha and beta cDNA libraries. Per the authors' processing: MiGEC was used to process raw reads and extract unique molecular identifiers, and MiXCR was used to find CDR3 positions. Recombination models were inferred per individual with the repgenHMM and IGoR tools using an EM algorithm. Shared clonotype analysis was performed with the tcR package in R, normalizing sharing by the product of cloneset sizes. To study raw recombination without the effects of thymic and clonal selection, out-of-frame nonproductive sequences were analyzed. TCRdb reprocessed the public reads (quality trimming at Q25 with fastp, clone calling with MiXCR) and kept in-frame beta chains. Under each unique CDR3 protein, matching rows form one entry showing the most common genes and DNA. TCRdb, not the original authors, processed these V and J calls. The sample contains 200,000 to 250,000 distinct CDR3 sequences, 7.5% of them found a single time. The ten largest clones take up less than 2% of the sample.

Only healthy Caucasian donors were included. The twin cohort comprised three pairs of female monozygotic twins, all aged roughly 18 to 30 years. Miltenyi CD45RO+ enrichment and human naive T-cell isolation kits were used to isolate memory (CD45RO+) and naive T cells from PBMC. Study-wide conclusions, independent of this receptor: Zero-insertion analyses could be partly confounded by invariant T cells such as MAIT and iNKT, although diverse VJ usage argued against such confounding for most clonotypes. Because the same donors could not be followed over many years, the conclusions depended on cross-sectional statistical analysis. Compared with coincidental sharing between unrelated individuals, out-of-frame TCR alpha sequences shared between twins had an excess of sequences with low generation probability. In monozygotic twins, out-of-frame TCR alpha sharing was systematically underestimated by recombination models, although the models agreed with sharing between unrelated individuals. Abundant cord blood beta clonotypes carried fewer insertions; young adult naive repertoires showed a weaker similar trend, while memory repertoires showed none. The excess sharing between twins in beta out-of-frame sequences was weaker because fewer shared sequences reduced the signal-to-noise ratio.

The cysteine opens and the phenylalanine closes a CDR3 of 15 amino acids. Left in the record is the CDR3 DNA by itself, 45 bases read in frame from the first base. V is pared back by 2 bases and J by 7 bases, with 14 bases lying between the germline termini. From the germline V gene, CDR1 is MNHNS and CDR2 is SASEGT. This same sample was also part of a study on yellow fever vaccine responses in identical twins. In that second paper, the authors write: The authors reported that the T cell response to vaccination in identical twins appeared partly convergent and partly personalized. In identical twins, the study followed T cell clones that responded to the vaccine with precision.

This receptor chain uses TRBV6-1 and TRBJ1-4; matching of 6 bases hints at TRBD1 as the D gene. The sequence was collected from a woman aged 18-29 years in good health. The material sequenced was memory (CD45RO+) T cells sorted from blood. The label giving this sample's cell subset or site can be read as: CD45RO+ enriched T cells. The nucleotide sequence is TGTGCCAGCAGTGAACAAGCAGGGGAGGGTGAAAAACTGTTTTTT. This codes for CASSEQAGEGEKLFF.